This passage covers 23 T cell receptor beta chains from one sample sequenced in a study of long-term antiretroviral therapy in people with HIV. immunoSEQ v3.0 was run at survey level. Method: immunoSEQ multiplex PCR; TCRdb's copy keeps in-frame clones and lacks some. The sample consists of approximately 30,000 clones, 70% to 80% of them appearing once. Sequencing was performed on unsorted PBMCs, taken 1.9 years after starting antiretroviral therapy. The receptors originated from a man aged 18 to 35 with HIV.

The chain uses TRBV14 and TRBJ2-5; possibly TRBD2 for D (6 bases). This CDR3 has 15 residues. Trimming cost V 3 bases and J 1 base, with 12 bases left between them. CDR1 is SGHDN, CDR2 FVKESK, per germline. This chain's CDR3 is CASSHLLRGQETQYF. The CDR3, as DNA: TGTGCCAGCAGCCATTTACTGCGGGGCCAAGAGACCCAGTACTTC.

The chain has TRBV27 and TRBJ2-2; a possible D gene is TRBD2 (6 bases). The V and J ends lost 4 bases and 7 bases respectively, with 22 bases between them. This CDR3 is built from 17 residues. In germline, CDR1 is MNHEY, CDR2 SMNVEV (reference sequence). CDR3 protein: CASSSSPGLAVLGELFF. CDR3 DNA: TGTGCCAGCAGTTCCAGCCCGGGATTAGCGGTTCTCGGGGAGCTGTTTTTT.

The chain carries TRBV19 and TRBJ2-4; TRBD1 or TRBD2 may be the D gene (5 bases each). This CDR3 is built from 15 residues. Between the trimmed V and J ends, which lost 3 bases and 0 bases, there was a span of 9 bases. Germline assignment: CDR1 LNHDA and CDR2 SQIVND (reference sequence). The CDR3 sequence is CASSISGLAKNIQYF. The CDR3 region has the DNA TGTGCCAGTAGTATCTCGGGGCTAGCCAAAAACATTCAGTACTTC.

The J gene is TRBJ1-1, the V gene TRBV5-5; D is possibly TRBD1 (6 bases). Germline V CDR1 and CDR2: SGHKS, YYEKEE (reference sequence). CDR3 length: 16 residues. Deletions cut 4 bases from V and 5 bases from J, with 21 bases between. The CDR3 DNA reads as TGTGCCAGCAGCGATTTTCGGGTAGGGGGTTGGACTGAAGCTTTCTTT. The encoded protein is CASSDFRVGGWTEAFF.

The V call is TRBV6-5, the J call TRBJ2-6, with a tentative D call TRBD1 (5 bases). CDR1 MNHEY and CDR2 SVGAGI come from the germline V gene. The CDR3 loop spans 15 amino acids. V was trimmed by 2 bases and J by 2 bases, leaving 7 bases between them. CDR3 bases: TGTGCCAGCAGTTACAAGGGGACTGGGGCCAACGTCCTGACTTTC. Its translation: CASSYKGTGANVLTF.

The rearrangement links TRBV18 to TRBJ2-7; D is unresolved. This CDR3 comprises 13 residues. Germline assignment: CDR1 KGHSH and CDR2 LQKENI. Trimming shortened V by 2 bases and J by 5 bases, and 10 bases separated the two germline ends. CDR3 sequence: CASSPSSQDEQYF. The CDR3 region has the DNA TGTGCCAGCTCACCATCCAGCCAGGACGAGCAGTACTTC.

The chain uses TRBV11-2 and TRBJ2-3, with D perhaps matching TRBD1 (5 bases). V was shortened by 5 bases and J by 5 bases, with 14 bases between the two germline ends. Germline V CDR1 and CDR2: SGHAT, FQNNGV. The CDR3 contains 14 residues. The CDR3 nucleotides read TGTGCCAGCAGCGCCGCCTGGGGCGAAGATACGCAGTATTTT. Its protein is CASSAAWGEDTQYF.

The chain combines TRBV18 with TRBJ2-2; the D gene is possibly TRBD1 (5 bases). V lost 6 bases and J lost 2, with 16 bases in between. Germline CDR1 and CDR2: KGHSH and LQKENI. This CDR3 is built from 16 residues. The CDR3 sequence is CASSPNRPGNTGELFF. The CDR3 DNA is TGTGCCAGCTCGCCCAACAGGCCCGGAAACACCGGGGAGCTGTTTTTT.

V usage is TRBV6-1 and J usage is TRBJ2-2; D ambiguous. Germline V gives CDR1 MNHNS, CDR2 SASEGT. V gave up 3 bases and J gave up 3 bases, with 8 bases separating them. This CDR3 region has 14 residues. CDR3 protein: CASSDTPDTGELFF. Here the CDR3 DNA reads TGTGCCAGCAGTGACACCCCCGACACCGGGGAGCTGTTTTTT.

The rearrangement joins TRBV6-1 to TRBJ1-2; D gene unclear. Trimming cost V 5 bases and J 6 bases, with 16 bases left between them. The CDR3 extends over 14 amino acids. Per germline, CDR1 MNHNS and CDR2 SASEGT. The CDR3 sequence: CASSIPGSLDGYTF. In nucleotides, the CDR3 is TGTGCCAGCAGTATCCCGGGAAGCCTCGATGGCTACACCTTC.

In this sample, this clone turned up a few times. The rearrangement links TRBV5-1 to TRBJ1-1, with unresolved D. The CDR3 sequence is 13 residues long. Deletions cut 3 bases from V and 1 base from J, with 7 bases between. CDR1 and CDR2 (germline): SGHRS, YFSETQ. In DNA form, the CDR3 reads TGCGCCAGCAGCTACCGACAGAACACTGAAGCTTTCTTT. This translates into CASSYRQNTEAFF.

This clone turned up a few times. The CDR3 loop is CASAVTGDYEQYF. In nucleotides, the CDR3 is TGTGCCAGCGCCGTTACAGGGGACTACGAGCAGTACTTC. V gene TRBV25-1 combines with J gene TRBJ2-7; TRBD1 aligns across 7 bases. The CDR3 covers 13 residues. The junction had 7 bases not matched to a gene; V was cut back by 8 bases and J by 3 bases. CDR1 MGHDK and CDR2 SYGVNS come from the germline V gene.

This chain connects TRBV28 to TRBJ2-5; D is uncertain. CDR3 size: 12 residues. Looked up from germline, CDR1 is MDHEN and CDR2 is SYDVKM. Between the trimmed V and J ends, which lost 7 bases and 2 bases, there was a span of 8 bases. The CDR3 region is CASNTLQETQYF. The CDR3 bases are TGTGCCAGCAACACCCTTCAAGAGACCCAGTACTTC. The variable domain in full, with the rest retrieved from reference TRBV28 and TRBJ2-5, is DVKVTQSSRYLVKRTGEKVFLECVQDMDHENMFWYRQDPGLGLRLIYFSYDVKMKEKGDIPEGYSVSREKKERFSLILESASTNQTSMYLCASNTLQETQYFGPGTRLLVL.

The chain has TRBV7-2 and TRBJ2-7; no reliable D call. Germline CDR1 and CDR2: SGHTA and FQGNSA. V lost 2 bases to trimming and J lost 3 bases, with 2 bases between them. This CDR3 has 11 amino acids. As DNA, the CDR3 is TGTGCCAGCAGCTTAATCTACGAGCAGTACTTC. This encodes CASSLIYEQYF.

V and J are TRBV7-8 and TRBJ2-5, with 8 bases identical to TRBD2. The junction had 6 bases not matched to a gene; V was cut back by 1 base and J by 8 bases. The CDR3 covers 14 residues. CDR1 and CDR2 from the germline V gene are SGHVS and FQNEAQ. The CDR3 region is CASSLGLATVTQYF. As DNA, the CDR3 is TGTGCCAGCAGCTTAGGACTAGCGACGGTTACCCAGTACTTC.

The CDR3 DNA reads TGTGCCAGCTCACCAGCCCCGGGCCAGCCCCAGCATTTT. Protein sequence: CASSPAPGQPQHF. The chain is built from TRBV18 and TRBJ1-5; D remains unclear. The V end was cut by 2 bases, the J end by 7 bases, with 9 bases between. Germline lookup yields CDR1 KGHSH and CDR2 LQKENI. The CDR3 has 13 residues.

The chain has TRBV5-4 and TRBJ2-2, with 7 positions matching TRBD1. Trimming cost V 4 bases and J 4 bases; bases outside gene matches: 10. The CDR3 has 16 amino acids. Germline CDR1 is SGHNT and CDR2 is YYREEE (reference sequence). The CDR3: CASSESWQGVTGELFF. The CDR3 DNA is TGTGCCAGCAGCGAGTCGTGGCAGGGGGTCACCGGGGAGCTGTTTTTT.

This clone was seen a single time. CDR3 region: CASSLGGHGYTF. Written as DNA, the CDR3 is TGTGCCAGCAGCTTAGGGGGTCATGGCTACACCTTC. The chain has TRBV7-2 and TRBJ1-2; unclear D gene. This CDR3 comprises 12 residues. The V gene lost 1 base and the J gene lost 6 bases, with 6 bases spanning the gap. CDR1 SGHTA and CDR2 FQGNSA come from the germline V gene. The full variable domain, in which reference TRBV7-2 and TRBJ1-2 provide the parts outside the CDR3, is GAGVSQSPSNKVTEKGKDVELRCDPISGHTALYWYRQSLGQGLEFLIYFQGNSAPDKSGLPSDRFSAERTGGSVSTLTIQRTQQEDSAVYLCASSLGGHGYTFGSGTRLTVV.

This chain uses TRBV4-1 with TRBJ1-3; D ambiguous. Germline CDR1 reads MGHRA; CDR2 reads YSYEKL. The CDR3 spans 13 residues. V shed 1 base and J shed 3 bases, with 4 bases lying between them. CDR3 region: CASSQVDGNTIYF. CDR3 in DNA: TGCGCCAGCAGCCAAGTCGATGGAAACACCATATATTTT.

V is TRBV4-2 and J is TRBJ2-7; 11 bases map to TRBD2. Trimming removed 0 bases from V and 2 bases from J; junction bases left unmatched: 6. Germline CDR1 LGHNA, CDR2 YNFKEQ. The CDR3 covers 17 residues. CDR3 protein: CASSQELAGVSTYEQYF. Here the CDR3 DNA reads TGTGCCAGCAGCCAAGAACTAGCGGGAGTATCGACCTACGAGCAGTACTTC.

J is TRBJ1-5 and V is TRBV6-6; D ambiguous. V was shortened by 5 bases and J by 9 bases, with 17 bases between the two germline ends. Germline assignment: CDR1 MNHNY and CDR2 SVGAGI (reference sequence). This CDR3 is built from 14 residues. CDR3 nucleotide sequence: TGTGCCAGCAGTCCAAAAAGGGAATTGGGGCCCCAGCATTTT. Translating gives CASSPKRELGPQHF.

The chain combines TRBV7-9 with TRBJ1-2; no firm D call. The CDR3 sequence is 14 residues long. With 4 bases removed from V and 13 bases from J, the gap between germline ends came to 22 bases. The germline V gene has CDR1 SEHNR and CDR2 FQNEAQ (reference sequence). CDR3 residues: CASSSPQTTVEFTF. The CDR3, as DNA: TGTGCCAGCAGCTCCCCCCAAACGACGGTAGAGTTCACCTTC.

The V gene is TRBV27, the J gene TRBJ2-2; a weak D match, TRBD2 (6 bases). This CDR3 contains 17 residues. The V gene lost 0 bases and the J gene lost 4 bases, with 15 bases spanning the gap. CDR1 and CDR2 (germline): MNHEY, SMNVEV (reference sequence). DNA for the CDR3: TGTGCCAGCAGTTTATCTGGGACTCATAGGCTCACCGGGGAGCTGTTTTTT. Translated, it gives CASSLSGTHRLTGELFF.